Below, 13 T cell receptor beta chains from the same sample are listed, as sequenced in a study of T cell responses to AZD1222 COVID-19 vaccine. Sequenced by immunoSEQ multiplex PCR; TCRdb stores in-frame clones only, minus some. In the table there are some 110,000 clones, 92% of which are singletons. Sequences were derived from peripheral blood, sampled 28 days after the second AZD1222 dose. The receptors here all came from an adult who received the AZD1222 COVID-19 vaccine.

This sequence joins TRBV3-1 (or the pseudogene TRBV3-2) and TRBJ2-1, with no clear D. Looked up from germline, CDR1 is LGHDT and CDR2 is YNNKEL (reference sequence). Trimming cost V 1 base and J 0 bases, with 10 bases left between them. This CDR3 spans 16 amino acids. The CDR3 region is CASSQGAPSSYNEQFF. The CDR3 DNA reads as TGTGCCAGCAGCCAAGGAGCGCCGAGCTCCTACAATGAGCAGTTCTTC.

This chain joins TRBV5-1 and TRBJ1-2; maybe TRBD1 (5 bases). CDR1 and CDR2 from the germline V gene are SGHRS and YFSETQ. The CDR3 runs 13 residues. V was cut by 1 base and J by 2 bases, with 6 bases left in between. The CDR3 region has the DNA TGCGCCAGCAGCTTGAGGGACAACTATGGCTACACCTTC. Translated: CASSLRDNYGYTF.

This chain links TRBV4-2 with TRBJ1-5; perhaps TRBD1 as D (5 bases). The CDR3 contains 13 residues. Germline CDR1 and CDR2: LGHNA and YNFKEQ. Trimming removed 4 bases at V and 7 bases at J, with 11 bases between. CDR3 sequence reads: CASSLREDQPQHF. CDR3 coding DNA: TGTGCCAGCAGCCTCAGGGAGGACCAGCCCCAGCATTTT.

The gene calls are TRBV28 and TRBJ1-4; 9 bases are shared with TRBD1. Unmatched junction bases numbered 2, after V lost 8 bases and J lost 4 bases. Germline assignment: CDR1 MDHEN and CDR2 SYDVKM. The CDR3 consists of 13 residues. The CDR3 is CASGTGLNEKLFF. The DNA for the CDR3 is TGTGCCAGCGGGACAGGGCTTAATGAAAAACTGTTTTTT.

V usage is TRBV6-9 and J usage is TRBJ2-6, with D possibly TRBD2 on 5 matching bases. Deletions cut 9 bases from V and 0 bases from J, with 21 bases between. The CDR3 has 18 amino acids. Per germline, CDR1 MNHGY and CDR2 SVAAGI. CDR3 protein: CASLRDLPVPSGANVLTF. The CDR3 nucleotides read TGTGCCAGTCTCCGGGATCTCCCGGTCCCCTCTGGGGCCAACGTCCTGACTTTC.

This chain connects TRBV28 to TRBJ1-5, with TRBD1 matching 8 bases. Germline CDR1 is MDHEN and CDR2 is SYDVKM. The J segment lost 7 bases and the V segment lost 5 bases, leaving 10 bases of the junction unmatched. This CDR3 comprises 15 residues. The CDR3 nucleotides are TGTGCCAGCAGTGCTTCGGACAGGGAATGGCAGCCCCAGCATTTT. Its translation is CASSASDREWQPQHF.

The chain recombines TRBV28 with TRBJ1-3; possibly TRBD1 for D (5 bases). Trimming stripped 7 bases from V and 4 bases from J, with 17 bases between. Germline V gene lookup returns CDR1 MDHEN and CDR2 SYDVKM. This CDR3 comprises 15 residues. CDR3 residues: CASKNLRTTGNTIYF. The DNA for the CDR3 is TGTGCCAGCAAAAATCTAAGGACAACCGGAAACACCATATATTTT.

The chain combines TRBV30 with TRBJ1-4; D perhaps matches TRBD1 (6 bases). Deletions cut 3 bases from V and 7 bases from J, with 12 bases between. The germline CDR1 and CDR2 sequences are GTSNPN and SVGIG (reference sequence). This CDR3 is built from 13 residues. CDR3 region: CAWSRQEGEKLFF. The CDR3 coding sequence is TGTGCCTGGAGCCGACAGGAGGGTGAAAAACTGTTTTTT.

This chain joins TRBV7-2 and TRBJ2-2; D gene uncertain. V lost 1 base and J lost 6, with 3 bases in between. The CDR3 covers 12 residues. Germline CDR1 reads SGHTA; CDR2 reads FQGNSA. This chain's CDR3 is CASSLGAGELFF. DNA for the CDR3: TGTGCCAGCAGCTTAGGGGCCGGGGAGCTGTTTTTT.

The CDR3 sequence: CASGPPGPSGNTIYF. The DNA of the CDR3 is TGTGCCAGCGGCCCCCCGGGGCCCTCTGGAAACACCATATATTTT. This chain uses TRBV28 with TRBJ1-3; D perhaps matches TRBD1 (5 bases). There are 15 residues in the CDR3. CDR1 and CDR2 from the germline V gene are MDHEN and SYDVKM. V was trimmed by 8 bases and J by 0 bases, leaving 14 bases between them.

The chain recombines TRBV27 with TRBJ2-3; the match to TRBD2 covers 7 bases. Germline CDR1 MNHEY, CDR2 SMNVEV (reference sequence). Unmatched junction bases numbered 12, after V lost 5 bases and J lost 4 bases. This CDR3 has 16 amino acids. DNA for the CDR3: TGTGCCAGCAGTGGAGTACGCGGGAGAGGAGCAGATACGCAGTATTTT. Translating it yields CASSGVRGRGADTQYF.

This sequence joins TRBV29-1 and TRBJ1-1; maybe TRBD1 (5 bases). The CDR3 has 11 amino acids. Per the germline V gene, CDR1 is SQVTM and CDR2 is ANQGSEA. CDR3 loop: CGFRRGTEAFF. CDR3 coding DNA: TGCGGTTTTCGGAGGGGCACTGAAGCTTTCTTT.

The chain links TRBV5-1 to TRBJ2-5; the match to TRBD2 covers 7 bases. This CDR3 comprises 16 residues. Germline V gene sequence: CDR1 SGHRS, CDR2 YFSETQ. The junction had 7 bases not matched to a gene; V was cut back by 2 bases and J by 0 bases. This CDR3 is CASSLNGGNHQETQYF. The CDR3 region has the DNA TGCGCCAGCAGCTTAAACGGGGGGAACCACCAAGAGACCCAGTACTTC.